This entry describes one T cell receptor (beta chain). Per germline, CDR1 LGHNA and CDR2 YSLEER. The CDR3 totals 15 residues. V shed 2 bases and J 9 bases; nucleotides not matched to a gene: 4. TCRdb's copy holds only in-frame clones and misses some; the assay was immunoSEQ multiplex PCR. The table includes about 120,000 clones, around 90% detected once. This sample was taken from a study of T cell responses to AZD1222 COVID-19 vaccine. This clonotype originated in an adult in good health. Sequences were derived from peripheral blood, sampled on day 0 of MenACWY control vaccination. The chain couples TRBV4-3 to TRBJ2-1, with 13 bases lining up with TRBD2. The CDR3 DNA reads TGCGCCAGCAGCCAAACTAGCGGGGGGGCCATTGAGCAGTTCTTC. This sequence encodes CASSQTSGGAIEQFF.